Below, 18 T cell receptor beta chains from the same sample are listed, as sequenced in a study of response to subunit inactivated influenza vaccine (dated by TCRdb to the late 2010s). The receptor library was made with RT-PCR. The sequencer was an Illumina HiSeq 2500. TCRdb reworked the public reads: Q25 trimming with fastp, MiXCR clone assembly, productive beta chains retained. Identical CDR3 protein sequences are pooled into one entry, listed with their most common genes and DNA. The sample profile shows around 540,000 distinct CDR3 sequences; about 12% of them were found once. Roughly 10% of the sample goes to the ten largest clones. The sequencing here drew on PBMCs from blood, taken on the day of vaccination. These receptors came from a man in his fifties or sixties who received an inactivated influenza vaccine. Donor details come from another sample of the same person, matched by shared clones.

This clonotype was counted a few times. The CDR3 bases are TGCGCCAGCAGCTTGGTTGGGGTTAGCTCCTACAATGAGCAGTTCTTC. It specifies CASSLVGVSSYNEQFF. The chain combines TRBV5-1 with TRBJ2-1; D not certain. Germline V gives CDR1 SGHRS, CDR2 YFSETQ. V was shortened by 0 bases and J by 0 bases, with 10 bases between the two germline ends. The CDR3 is 16 residues long. Based on the CDR3 plus reference TRBV5-1 and TRBJ2-1, the full variable domain is KAGVTQTPRYLIKTRGQQVTLSCSPISGHRSVSWYQQTPGQGLQFLFEYFSETQRNKGNFPGRFSGRQFSNSRSEMNVSTLELGDSALYLCASSLVGVSSYNEQFFGPGTRLTVL.

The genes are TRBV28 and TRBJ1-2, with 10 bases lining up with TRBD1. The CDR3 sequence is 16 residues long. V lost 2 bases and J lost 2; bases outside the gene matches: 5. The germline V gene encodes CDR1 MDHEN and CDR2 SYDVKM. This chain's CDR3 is CASSLLPGQGNYGYTF. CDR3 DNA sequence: TGTGCCAGCAGTTTACTACCGGGACAGGGGAACTATGGCTACACCTTC.

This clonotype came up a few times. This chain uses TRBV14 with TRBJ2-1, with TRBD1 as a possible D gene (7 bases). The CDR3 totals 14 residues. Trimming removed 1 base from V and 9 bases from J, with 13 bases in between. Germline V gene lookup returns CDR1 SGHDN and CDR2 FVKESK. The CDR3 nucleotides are TGTGCCAGCAGCCAAGCAGGGGGGCCCTTTGAGCAGTTCTTC. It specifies CASSQAGGPFEQFF.

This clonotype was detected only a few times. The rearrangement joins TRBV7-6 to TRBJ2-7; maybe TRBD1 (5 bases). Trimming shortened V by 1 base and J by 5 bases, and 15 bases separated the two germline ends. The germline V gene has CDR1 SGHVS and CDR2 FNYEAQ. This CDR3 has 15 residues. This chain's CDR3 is CASSLVGHLEHEQYF. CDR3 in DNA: TGTGCCAGCAGCTTAGTCGGACACCTAGAGCACGAGCAGTACTTC.

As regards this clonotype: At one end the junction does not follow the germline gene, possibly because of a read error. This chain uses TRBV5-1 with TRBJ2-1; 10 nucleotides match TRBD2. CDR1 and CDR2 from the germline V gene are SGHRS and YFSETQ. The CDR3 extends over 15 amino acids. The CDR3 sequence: CASSLAASGSDEHFF. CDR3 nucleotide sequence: TGCGCCAGCAGCTTGGCGGCTAGCGGGAGCGATGAGCATTTCTTC.

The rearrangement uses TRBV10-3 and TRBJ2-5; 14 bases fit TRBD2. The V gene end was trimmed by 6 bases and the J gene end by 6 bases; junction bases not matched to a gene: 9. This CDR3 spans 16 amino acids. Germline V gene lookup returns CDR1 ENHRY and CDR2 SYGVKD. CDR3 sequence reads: CAISYGTSGSQQTQYF. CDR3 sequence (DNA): TGTGCCATCAGCTATGGGACTAGCGGGAGTCAACAGACCCAGTACTTC.

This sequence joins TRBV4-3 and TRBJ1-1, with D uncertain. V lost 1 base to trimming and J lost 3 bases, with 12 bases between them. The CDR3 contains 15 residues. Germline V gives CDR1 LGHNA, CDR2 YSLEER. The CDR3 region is CASSQGGGRYTEAFF. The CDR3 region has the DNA TGCGCCAGCAGCCAAGGGGGAGGAAGGTACACTGAAGCTTTCTTT.

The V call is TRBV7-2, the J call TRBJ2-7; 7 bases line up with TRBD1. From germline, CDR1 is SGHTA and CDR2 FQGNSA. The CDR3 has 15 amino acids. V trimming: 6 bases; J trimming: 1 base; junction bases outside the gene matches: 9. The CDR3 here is CASRMRGLASYEQYF. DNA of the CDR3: TGTGCCAGCAGAATGAGGGGGCTAGCTTCCTACGAGCAGTACTTC.

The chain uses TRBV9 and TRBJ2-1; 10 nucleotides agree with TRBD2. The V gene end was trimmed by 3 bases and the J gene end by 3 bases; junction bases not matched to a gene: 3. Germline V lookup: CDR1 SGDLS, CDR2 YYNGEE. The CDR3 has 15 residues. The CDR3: CASSGGLAVYNEQFF. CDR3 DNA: TGTGCCAGCAGCGGCGGACTAGCGGTCTACAATGAGCAGTTCTTC.

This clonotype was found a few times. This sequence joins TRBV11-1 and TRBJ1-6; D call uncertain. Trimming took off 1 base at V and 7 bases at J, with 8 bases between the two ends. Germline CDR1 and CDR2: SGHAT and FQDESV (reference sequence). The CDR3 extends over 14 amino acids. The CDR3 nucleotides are TGTGCCAGCAGCTTAGTGCCATACAATTCACCCCTCCACTTT. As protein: CASSLVPYNSPLHF. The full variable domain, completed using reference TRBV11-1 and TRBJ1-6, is EAEVAQSPRYKITEKSQAVAFWCDPISGHATLYWYRQILGQGPELLVQFQDESVVDDSQLPKDRFSAERLKGVDSTLKIQPAELGDSAMYLCASSLVPYNSPLHFGNGTRLTVT.

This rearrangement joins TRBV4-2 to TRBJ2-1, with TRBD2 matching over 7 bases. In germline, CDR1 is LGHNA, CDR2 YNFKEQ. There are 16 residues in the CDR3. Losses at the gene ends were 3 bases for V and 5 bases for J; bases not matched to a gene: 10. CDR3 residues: CASSQGSGGINNEQFF. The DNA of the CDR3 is TGTGCCAGCAGCCAGGGCTCGGGGGGAATAAACAATGAGCAGTTCTTC.

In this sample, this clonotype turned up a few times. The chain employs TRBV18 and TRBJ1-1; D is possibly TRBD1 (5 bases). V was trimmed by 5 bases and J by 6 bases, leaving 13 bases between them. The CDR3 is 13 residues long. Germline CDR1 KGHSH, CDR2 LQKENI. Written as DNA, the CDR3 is TGTGCCAGCTCATCGGACAAAGGCTCTGAAGCTTTCTTT. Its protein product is CASSSDKGSEAFF. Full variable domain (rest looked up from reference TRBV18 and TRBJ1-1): NAGVMQNPRHLVRRRGQEARLRCSPMKGHSHVYWYRQLPEEGLKFMVYLQKENIIDESGMPKERFSAEFPKEGPSILRIQQVVRGDSAAYFCASSSDKGSEAFFGQGTRLTVV.

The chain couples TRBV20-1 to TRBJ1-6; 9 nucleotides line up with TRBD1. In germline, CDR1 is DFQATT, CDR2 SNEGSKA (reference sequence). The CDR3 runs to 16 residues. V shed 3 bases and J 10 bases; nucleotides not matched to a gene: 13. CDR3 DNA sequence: TGCAGTGCTAGGGAGCAGACGGGACAGGGAGGATCACCCCTCCACTTT. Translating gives CSAREQTGQGGSPLHF.

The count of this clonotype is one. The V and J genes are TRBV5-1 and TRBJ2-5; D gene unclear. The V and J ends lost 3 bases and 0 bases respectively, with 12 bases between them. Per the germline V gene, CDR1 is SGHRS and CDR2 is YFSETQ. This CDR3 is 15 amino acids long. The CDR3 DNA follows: TGCGCCAGCAGCTGGAACTTTGGGGACCAAGAGACCCAGTACTTC. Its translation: CASSWNFGDQETQYF.

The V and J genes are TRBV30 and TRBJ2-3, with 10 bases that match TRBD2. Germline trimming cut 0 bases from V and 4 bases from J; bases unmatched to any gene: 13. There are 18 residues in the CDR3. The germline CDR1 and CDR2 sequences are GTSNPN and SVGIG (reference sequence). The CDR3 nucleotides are TGTGCCTGGAGTGTACTCAAGCGGGGGGGAATTTACGCAGATACGCAGTATTTT. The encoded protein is CAWSVLKRGGIYADTQYF.

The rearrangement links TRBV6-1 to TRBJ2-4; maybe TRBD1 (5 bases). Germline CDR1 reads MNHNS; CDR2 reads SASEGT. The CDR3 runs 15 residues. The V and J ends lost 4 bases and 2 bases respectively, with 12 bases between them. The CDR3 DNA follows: TGTGCCAGCAGTGCAGGGTGGGGAACCAAAAACATTCAGTACTTC. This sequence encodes CASSAGWGTKNIQYF.

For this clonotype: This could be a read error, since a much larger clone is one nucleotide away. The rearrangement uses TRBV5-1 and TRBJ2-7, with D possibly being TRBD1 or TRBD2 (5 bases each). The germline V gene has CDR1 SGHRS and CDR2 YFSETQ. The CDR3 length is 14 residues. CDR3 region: CDSSLEVGESEQYF. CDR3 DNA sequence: TGCGACAGCAGCTTGGAGGTAGGGGAAAGCGAGCAGTACTTC.

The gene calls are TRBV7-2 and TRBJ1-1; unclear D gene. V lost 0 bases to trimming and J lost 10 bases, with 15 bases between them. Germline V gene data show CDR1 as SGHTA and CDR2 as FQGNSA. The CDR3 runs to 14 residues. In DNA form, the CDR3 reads TGTGCCAGCAGCTTAGCCCCTGAGGGCGTCGGAGCTTTCTTT. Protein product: CASSLAPEGVGAFF.